These 20 T cell receptor beta chains share one sample of origin, sequenced in a study of T-cell memory formation after mild COVID-19. TCRdb processed the 5' RACE reads anew with MiXCR; each CDR3 protein has one entry. The table has around 200,000 distinct CDR3 sequences, 27% seen once. The sample consisted of PBMCs or a T cell subset sorted from them (not recorded which). These receptors all come from an adult woman who had mild COVID-19 (a few samples of this study predate the infection). Cell type and time point are not known.

This clonotype has only a few counts. The CDR3 nucleotides are TGTGCCAGCAGCTTATTACCGGGACAGTCAACGAACACCGGGGAGCTGTTTTTT. It yields the protein CASSLLPGQSTNTGELFF. The chain is built from TRBV7-6 and TRBJ2-2, with 7 bases aligning to TRBD1. Germline values: CDR1 SGHVS, CDR2 FNYEAQ. The CDR3 has 18 amino acids. V lost 2 bases to trimming and J lost 0 bases; unmatched junction nucleotides: 9. The complete variable domain, with remaining parts taken from reference TRBV7-6 and TRBJ2-2, reads GAGVSQSPRYKVTKRGQDVALRCDPISGHVSLYWYRQALGQGPEFLTYFNYEAQQDKSGLPNDRFSAERPEGSISTLTIQRTEQRDSAMYRCASSLLPGQSTNTGELFFGEGSRLTVL.

The gene calls are TRBV15 and TRBJ2-1, with D perhaps matching TRBD2 (6 bases). This CDR3 region has 13 residues. The germline V gene has CDR1 LNHNV and CDR2 YYDKDF (reference sequence). V was trimmed by 0 bases and J by 8 bases, leaving 8 bases between them. CDR3 sequence (DNA): TGTGCCACCAGCAGAGATTGGGGGGATGAGCAGTTCTTC. As protein: CATSRDWGDEQFF.

V is TRBV20-1 and J is TRBJ1-6; D unresolved. V lost 1 base and J lost 0, with 7 bases in between. Germline assignment: CDR1 DFQATT and CDR2 SNEGSKA (reference sequence). The CDR3 runs to 15 residues. The CDR3 DNA follows: TGCAGTGCTAGAGTTGCAGGCTCCTATAATTCACCCCTCCACTTT. Residues: CSARVAGSYNSPLHF.

This clonotype was counted ten times or more. V usage is TRBV5-1 and J usage is TRBJ2-2; 10 bases match TRBD1. Per the germline V gene, CDR1 is SGHRS and CDR2 is YFSETQ. V shed 0 bases, J shed 4 bases, and the junction held 3 bases outside the gene matches. This CDR3 contains 16 residues. The CDR3 region is CASSLGQGAPTGELFF. In DNA, the CDR3 is TGCGCCAGCAGCTTGGGACAGGGGGCGCCCACCGGGGAGCTGTTTTTT.

The chain links TRBV12-3 or TRBV12-4 to TRBJ1-4; unclear D gene. V lost 2 bases and J lost 7, with 5 bases in between. The CDR3 sequence is 12 residues long. The CDR3 bases are TGTGCCAGCAGTTTAATGGCTGAAAAACTGTTTTTT. As protein: CASSLMAEKLFF.

The chain is built from TRBV28 and TRBJ1-5, with TRBD1 matching 8 bases. J lost 7 bases, V lost 4 bases, and 6 bases had no gene match. The CDR3 runs 14 residues. The germline V gene encodes CDR1 MDHEN and CDR2 SYDVKM. CDR3 DNA sequence: TGTGCCAGCAGTTCCTCTTACAGGGGGCAGCCCCAGCATTTT. Its translation: CASSSSYRGQPQHF.

The chain recombines TRBV7-8 with TRBJ1-2, with D possibly TRBD1 on 6 matching bases. Germline CDR1 reads SGHVS; CDR2 reads FQNEAQ. This CDR3 has 16 amino acids. Trimming took 1 base from V and 0 from J, leaving 12 bases between them. This CDR3 is CASSLGPTGTNYGYTF. In nucleotides, the CDR3 is TGTGCCAGCAGCTTAGGGCCGACAGGCACTAACTATGGCTACACCTTC.

The chain recombines TRBV10-3 with TRBJ2-2, with D maybe TRBD1 (5 bases). The V end was cut by 6 bases, the J end by 2 bases, with 10 bases between. The CDR3 totals 14 residues. The germline V gene encodes CDR1 ENHRY and CDR2 SYGVKD. As DNA, the CDR3 is TGTGCCATCAGCGCAGGGATTAACACCGGGGAGCTGTTTTTT. Its protein product is CAISAGINTGELFF.

This clonotype came up a few times. This chain joins TRBV7-2 and TRBJ2-2; no firm D call. The length of the CDR3 is 13 residues. V shed 5 bases and J shed 9 bases, with 13 bases lying between them. The germline V gene has CDR1 SGHTA and CDR2 FQGNSA. For the CDR3, the DNA is TGTGCCAGCAGCACCCGGACCAAAAGGGAGCTGTTTTTT. This codes for CASSTRTKRELFF.

In its sample, this clonotype was seen a few times. V usage is TRBV11-3 and J usage is TRBJ2-3; TRBD2 aligns across 9 bases. The CDR3 totals 15 residues. With V trimmed by 4 bases and J by 2 bases, 4 bases remained unmatched. The germline CDR1 and CDR2 sequences are SGHNT and YENEEA. CDR3: CASSSGLAVTDTQYF. The CDR3 DNA reads as TGTGCCAGCAGCTCGGGACTAGCCGTCACAGATACGCAGTATTTT.

V is TRBV12-3 or TRBV12-4 and J is TRBJ1-2, with TRBD1 matching over 7 bases. V was pared by 5 bases and J by 0 bases, with 12 bases of the junction left unmatched. The CDR3 runs to 17 residues. The chain's CDR3 is CASSLLVGDRANYGYTF. The DNA for the CDR3 is TGTGCCAGCAGTCTCCTTGTGGGCGACAGGGCTAACTATGGCTACACCTTC.

The chain joins TRBV7-3 to TRBJ2-5; 8 bases line up with TRBD1. Germline V gene lookup returns CDR1 SGHTA and CDR2 FQGTGA. This CDR3 is built from 14 residues. Germline trimming cut 5 bases from V and 4 bases from J; bases unmatched to any gene: 6. This CDR3 reads CASSLLGQGETQYF. DNA for the CDR3: TGTGCCAGCAGCCTTCTAGGACAGGGAGAGACCCAGTACTTC. The full variable domain, completed using reference TRBV7-3 and TRBJ2-5, is GAGVSQTPSNKVTEKGKYVELRCDPISGHTALYWYRQSLGQGPEFLIYFQGTGAADDSGLPNDRFFAVRPEGSVSTLKIQRTERGDSAVYLCASSLLGQGETQYFGPGTRLLVL.

This clonotype came up a few times. The V call is TRBV7-3, the J call TRBJ2-7; TRBD1 agrees at 7 bases. The CDR3 has 14 residues. Germline assignment: CDR1 SGHTA and CDR2 FQGTGA. V dropped 5 bases and J dropped 5; count of bases not matched to a gene: 9. The CDR3 DNA is TGTGCCAGCAGCCCGGGACAGAGGCTAAACGAGCAGTACTTC. This sequence encodes CASSPGQRLNEQYF.

This chain uses TRBV20-1 with TRBJ2-3; D gene uncertain. V lost 2 bases and J 0 bases, leaving 12 bases between the germline ends. The CDR3 is 15 amino acids. Germline CDR1 DFQATT, CDR2 SNEGSKA (reference sequence). The CDR3 here is CSARWQSGSTDTQYF. CDR3 coding DNA: TGCAGTGCTAGATGGCAGTCCGGTAGCACAGATACGCAGTATTTT.

In its sample, this clonotype was seen a few times. The V gene is TRBV20-1, the J gene TRBJ2-2, with 10 bases lining up with TRBD2. The J segment lost 7 bases and the V segment lost 0 bases, leaving 5 bases of the junction unmatched. Germline V gene lookup returns CDR1 DFQATT and CDR2 SNEGSKA (reference sequence). The CDR3 loop spans 15 amino acids. This CDR3 is CSARDLTSGNGELFF. CDR3 nucleotides: TGCAGTGCTAGAGATTTAACTAGCGGGAACGGGGAGCTGTTTTTT.

This clonotype was observed a handful of times. The chain carries TRBV7-2 and TRBJ2-7; D tentatively fits TRBD1 or TRBD2 (5 bases each). The V end lost 5 bases, the J end lost 1 base, and 12 bases lay between the germline ends. The CDR3 runs 14 residues. Germline V CDR1 and CDR2: SGHTA, FQGNSA. CDR3 protein: CASSRAEGSYEQYF. The DNA for the CDR3 is TGTGCCAGCAGCCGCGCTGAGGGGTCCTACGAGCAGTACTTC.

The DNA for the CDR3 is TGTGCCACCAGTGATAGCGGACAGCTTAACGCTGAAGCTTTCTTT. Amino acid sequence: CATSDSGQLNAEAFF. The gene calls are TRBV24-1 and TRBJ1-1; perhaps TRBD1 as D (6 bases). The CDR3 extends over 15 amino acids. Trimming left V 3 bases short and J 6 bases short, with 16 bases between. Germline CDR1 reads KGHDR; CDR2 reads SFDVKD.

The sample holds many counts of this clonotype. The genes are TRBV25-1 and TRBJ1-1; D is unclear. The germline V gene encodes CDR1 MGHDK and CDR2 SYGVNS. The CDR3 has 14 amino acids. Trimming removed 5 bases from V and 0 bases from J, with 10 bases in between. In DNA form, the CDR3 reads TGTGCCAGCAGTAGCCGGGGAATGAACACTGAAGCTTTCTTT. This sequence encodes CASSSRGMNTEAFF.

The J gene is TRBJ1-2, the V gene TRBV10-3; TRBD1 matches 8 bases. Losses at the gene ends were 11 bases for V and 5 bases for J; bases not matched to a gene: 13. The CDR3 sequence is 14 residues long. CDR1 and CDR2 (germline): ENHRY, SYGVKD. CDR3 sequence reads: CASGYQGARYGYTF. The CDR3 DNA is TGTGCCTCCGGTTACCAGGGGGCTAGGTATGGCTACACCTTC.

The chain joins TRBV7-8 to TRBJ2-7, with D possibly called TRBD1 or TRBD2 (6 bases each). V was trimmed by 2 bases and J by 6 bases, leaving 11 bases between them. The germline V gene encodes CDR1 SGHVS and CDR2 FQNEAQ. CDR3 length: 13 amino acids. The CDR3 coding sequence is TGTGCCAGCAGCTTACCCGGGGGCGGCGAGCAGTACTTC. This sequence encodes CASSLPGGGEQYF.